A single sample gave rise to the 21 T cell receptor beta chains below, sequenced in a study of OX40 agonist ivuxolimab in advanced cancers. Data came from immunoSEQ multiplex PCR; TCRdb stores just in-frame clones and leaves some out. The sample has approximately 79,000 clones; 85% are singletons. The input for sequencing was CD4+ or CD8+ T cells sorted from blood, taken in a trial of the OX40 agonist ivuxolimab. The receptors come from an adult with an advanced solid tumor such as melanoma, head and neck, liver or kidney cancer.

V is TRBV5-1 and J is TRBJ1-3; D may be TRBD1 (6 bases). Germline CDR1 SGHRS, CDR2 YFSETQ. The CDR3 runs to 17 residues. V was clipped by 3 bases and J by 8 bases, with 24 bases between them. The CDR3 DNA is TGCGCCAGCAGCTCTGGAGTACAGGGAGGGATGCAAGACACCATATATTTT. This codes for CASSSGVQGGMQDTIYF.

This chain uses TRBV28 with TRBJ2-7; the D gene could be TRBD1 or TRBD2 (5 bases each). V was cut by 2 bases and J by 2 bases, with 19 bases left in between. This CDR3 contains 17 residues. CDR1 MDHEN and CDR2 SYDVKM come from the germline V gene. CDR3 DNA: TGTGCCAGCAGTTTACCCCTCCGGGACCTAAACACCTACGAGCAGTACTTC. Amino acids: CASSLPLRDLNTYEQYF. Supplemented by reference TRBV28 and TRBJ2-7, the full variable domain reads DVKVTQSSRYLVKRTGEKVFLECVQDMDHENMFWYRQDPGLGLRLIYFSYDVKMKEKGDIPEGYSVSREKKERFSLILESASTNQTSMYLCASSLPLRDLNTYEQYFGPGTRLTVT.

The chain joins TRBV4-3 to TRBJ2-2; D unclear. V was clipped by 1 base and J by 7 bases, with 4 bases between them. Germline V gene data show CDR1 as LGHNA and CDR2 as YSLEER. The CDR3 is made up of 12 amino acids. CDR3 DNA sequence: TGCGCCAGCAGCCAAGGGGGCGGGGAGCTGTTTTTT. It specifies CASSQGGGELFF.

CDR3 region: CASSPRQGRANSEQFF. CDR3 sequence (DNA): TGTGCCAGCAGCCCTAGACAGGGAAGGGCAAATAGTGAGCAGTTCTTC. The rearrangement links TRBV9 to TRBJ2-1; 7 bases agree with TRBD1. The CDR3 is 16 amino acids. V was clipped by 4 bases and J by 9 bases; unmatched bases: 16. CDR1 is SGDLS, CDR2 YYNGEE, per germline.

The J gene is TRBJ2-7, the V gene TRBV5-8; either TRBD1 or TRBD2 may supply D (6 bases each). Germline-derived CDR1 and CDR2 are SGHTS and YDEGEE. The CDR3 totals 14 residues. V shed 1 base and J shed 3 bases, with 11 bases lying between them. CDR3 bases: TGTGCCAGCAGCTTGTCGGGGGCCTTCTACGAGCAGTACTTC. It yields the protein CASSLSGAFYEQYF.

The chain recombines TRBV9 with TRBJ1-1; possible D gene TRBD1, 5 bases. The germline gives CDR1 SGDLS, CDR2 YYNGEE. The CDR3 contains 12 residues. Trimming left V 0 bases short and J 8 bases short, with 8 bases between. CDR3 in amino acids: CASSVGKGEAFF. The CDR3 nucleotides read TGTGCCAGCAGCGTAGGAAAGGGGGAAGCTTTCTTT.

The rearrangement links TRBV7-9 to TRBJ1-5, with 8 nucleotides matching TRBD1. The CDR3 is 14 amino acids. Looked up from germline, CDR1 is SEHNR and CDR2 is FQNEAQ (reference sequence). Trimming took 3 bases from V and 6 from J; bases not matched to a gene: 4. CDR3 nucleotides: TGTGCCAGCAGCTTGGACAGGGTGAGTCAGCCCCAGCATTTT. Translation: CASSLDRVSQPQHF.

This chain connects TRBV28 to TRBJ1-5; D remains unclear. Germline values: CDR1 MDHEN, CDR2 SYDVKM. The length of the CDR3 is 19 residues. V was shortened by 2 bases and J by 0 bases, with 20 bases between the two germline ends. The chain's CDR3 is CASSLGGSTFWYSNQPQHF. CDR3 sequence (DNA): TGTGCCAGCAGTTTAGGCGGTTCGACCTTTTGGTATAGCAATCAGCCCCAGCATTTT.

The J gene is TRBJ2-4, the V gene TRBV7-2; D is unresolved. Trimming removed 1 base from V and 6 bases from J, with 7 bases in between. The CDR3 is 13 residues long. Germline V lookup: CDR1 SGHTA, CDR2 FQGNSA. The CDR3 DNA reads TGTGCCAGCAGCTTAGGGAACCCAAACATTCAGTACTTC. Protein: CASSLGNPNIQYF.

The chain links TRBV27 to TRBJ2-7, with D unresolved. Germline loops: CDR1 MNHEY, CDR2 SMNVEV (reference sequence). The CDR3 sequence is 13 residues long. Trimming shortened V by 3 bases and J by 4 bases, and 10 bases separated the two germline ends. CDR3 DNA sequence: TGTGCCAGCAGTTTCTTGGTAGGGTACGAGCAGTACTTC. This encodes CASSFLVGYEQYF.

This chain links TRBV4-2 with TRBJ2-5; D is unresolved. V was cut by 1 base and J by 2 bases, with 17 bases left in between. The length of the CDR3 is 17 residues. CDR1 is LGHNA, CDR2 YNFKEQ, per germline. CDR3: CASSQVKWLYAQETQYF. CDR3 nucleotides: TGTGCCAGCAGCCAAGTTAAATGGTTATACGCGCAAGAGACCCAGTACTTC.

This clone was seen just once. V gene TRBV11-2 combines with J gene TRBJ1-6, with 7 bases lining up with TRBD1. Germline V gene lookup returns CDR1 SGHAT and CDR2 FQNNGV. This CDR3 comprises 16 residues. Trimming took 0 bases from V and 12 from J; bases not matched to a gene: 11. CDR3 DNA: TGTGCCAGCAGCTTAGAAGGGTCTAGACAGGGTCGACCCCTCCACTTT. It yields the protein CASSLEGSRQGRPLHF.

The CDR3 bases are TGTGCCAGCACCGGGACTCAGAGCTCCTACGAGCAGTACTTC. As protein: CASTGTQSSYEQYF. The rearrangement uses TRBV6-5 and TRBJ2-7; D might be TRBD2 (6 bases). The CDR3 runs to 14 residues. Germline CDR1 reads MNHEY; CDR2 reads SVGAGI. V lost 7 bases and J 0 bases, leaving 13 bases between the germline ends.

This clone was recorded once. This sequence joins TRBV28 and TRBJ2-1; D unresolved. This CDR3 has 14 amino acids. The V gene lost 7 bases and the J gene lost 9 bases, with 19 bases spanning the gap. CDR1 MDHEN and CDR2 SYDVKM come from the germline V gene. The CDR3 DNA reads as TGTGCCAGCAAGTCCTTACCCGTCGAGACTGAGCAGTTCTTC. Encoded protein: CASKSLPVETEQFF.

The V call is TRBV19, the J call TRBJ2-5, with D uncertain. CDR3 length: 15 amino acids. V gave up 0 bases and J gave up 0 bases, with 8 bases separating them. Germline values: CDR1 LNHDA, CDR2 SQIVND (reference sequence). CDR3 nucleotide sequence: TGTGCCAGTAGTATAGATGCAGTCCACCAAGAGACCCAGTACTTC. Its translation is CASSIDAVHQETQYF.

This clone qualifies as medium-sized. This sequence joins TRBV18 and TRBJ2-3; D possibly uses TRBD1 or TRBD2 (5 bases each). Trimming stripped 3 bases from V and 6 bases from J, with 16 bases between. CDR1 is KGHSH and CDR2 is LQKENI in the germline V gene. The CDR3 is 15 residues long. The CDR3 loop reads CASSPSTGLLDTQYF. DNA for the CDR3: TGTGCCAGCTCACCTTCCACGGGGCTCCTCGATACGCAGTATTTT.

The DNA of the CDR3 is TGTGCCAGCAGCTTAAACAGGTTGTATGAGCAGTTCTTC. Amino acid sequence: CASSLNRLYEQFF. This sequence joins TRBV7-2 and TRBJ2-1, with D tentatively TRBD1 (5 bases). Germline CDR1 SGHTA, CDR2 FQGNSA. The CDR3 is 13 amino acids. The germline V and J ends were trimmed by 2 bases and 8 bases, with 10 bases remaining between them.

In this sample, this clone turned up once. The rearrangement links TRBV7-2 to TRBJ2-2; D remains ambiguous. V was cut by 4 bases and J by 2 bases, with 5 bases left in between. Germline loops: CDR1 SGHTA, CDR2 FQGNSA. This CDR3 has 13 residues. The CDR3 loop reads CASSYSNTGELFF. In DNA, the CDR3 is TGTGCCAGCAGCTACTCAAACACCGGGGAGCTGTTTTTT.

This clone has at least ten counts. The J gene is TRBJ1-1, the V gene TRBV12-5; D ambiguous. The CDR3 spans 14 residues. V lost 3 bases to trimming and J lost 8 bases, with 16 bases between them. CDR1 LGHNT and CDR2 FRNRAP come from the germline V gene. CDR3 coding DNA: TGTGCTAGTGGTTTCAAGCCCGCGGGCAGCGAAGCTTTCTTT. Its translation: CASGFKPAGSEAFF.

The chain is built from TRBV29-1 and TRBJ1-4; D gene ambiguous. Germline values: CDR1 SQVTM, CDR2 ANQGSEA. CDR3 length equals 13 residues. V lost 4 bases and J lost 8, with 14 bases in between. The CDR3 sequence is CSVAQPLKEKLFF. The CDR3 region has the DNA TGCAGCGTTGCACAGCCCCTTAAGGAAAAACTGTTTTTT.

Comments on this clone: A read error may produce the germline difference seen at one junction end. The J gene is TRBJ2-3, the V gene TRBV7-8; 13 bases match TRBD2. Looked up from germline, CDR1 is SGHVS and CDR2 is FQNEAQ. The CDR3 has 14 amino acids. The DNA for the CDR3 is TGTGCCAGCAGCTTATCCATACTAGCGGGAGGGCCCCTTTTT. The encoded protein is CASSLSILAGGPLF.